A single sample gave rise to the 22 T cell receptor beta chains below, sequenced in a study of blood T cell repertoires in COVID-19. Repertoires were generated with immunoSEQ multiplex PCR, while TCRdb's copy carries only in-frame clones and drops some. The sample lists fewer than 300,000 clones; approximately 91% were seen once. Input material: PBMCs or T cells enriched from blood (not recorded which). Every receptor here comes from a woman between 40 and 50 years old with acute COVID-19.

The chain uses TRBV5-4 and TRBJ1-4; tentative D call: TRBD1 (6 bases). Germline-derived CDR1 and CDR2 are SGHNT and YYREEE (reference sequence). Trimming cost V 4 bases and J 5 bases, with 12 bases left between them. This CDR3 contains 14 residues. CDR3 sequence reads: CASSEGQNNEKLFF. CDR3 DNA sequence: TGTGCCAGCAGCGAAGGACAGAACAATGAAAAACTGTTTTTT.

The chain couples TRBV7-9 to TRBJ1-3; D unclear. This CDR3 region has 19 residues. Germline CDR1 and CDR2: SEHNR and FQNEAQ (reference sequence). V shed 5 bases and J shed 0 bases, with 23 bases lying between them. The CDR3 region is CASSPPPRGLLTSGNTIYF. CDR3 in DNA: TGTGCCAGCAGCCCCCCGCCGCGTGGACTACTTACCTCTGGAAACACCATATATTTT.

The chain links TRBV24-1 to TRBJ1-5, with 8 bases that match TRBD1. CDR3 length: 14 amino acids. The germline CDR1 and CDR2 sequences are KGHDR and SFDVKD. Unmatched junction bases numbered 3, after V lost 7 bases and J lost 2 bases. The CDR3 bases are TGTGCCACCAGCGGGGGACAGGGCAATCAGCCCCAGCATTTT. Translated, it gives CATSGGQGNQPQHF.

The chain recombines TRBV18 with TRBJ2-3; no reliable D call. This CDR3 has 12 residues. Germline CDR1 KGHSH, CDR2 LQKENI. The V and J ends lost 2 bases and 4 bases respectively, with 4 bases between them. The CDR3 loop is CASSPGSDTQYF. The CDR3 coding sequence is TGTGCCAGCTCACCAGGCTCAGATACGCAGTATTTT. Looking up the rest from reference TRBV18 and TRBJ2-3 gives the full variable domain: NAGVMQNPRHLVRRRGQEARLRCSPMKGHSHVYWYRQLPEEGLKFMVYLQKENIIDESGMPKERFSAEFPKEGPSILRIQQVVRGDSAAYFCASSPGSDTQYFGPGTRLTVL.

On this clone itself: The same CDR3 can be traced to other DNA sequences in this sample. The V call is TRBV11-2, the J call TRBJ2-5; D perhaps matches TRBD2 (5 bases). The CDR3 consists of 13 residues. The V gene's germline CDR1 is SGHAT and CDR2 FQNNGV. V was shortened by 1 base and J by 4 bases, with 7 bases between the two germline ends. CDR3 in DNA: TGTGCCAGCAGCTTAGGCGGGCGAGAGACCCAGTACTTC. It encodes CASSLGGRETQYF.

The chain employs TRBV10-3 and TRBJ1-1; 9 bases are a match to TRBD1. The junction had 3 bases not matched to a gene; V was cut back by 6 bases and J by 1 base. The germline V gene encodes CDR1 ENHRY and CDR2 SYGVKD. This CDR3 is built from 14 residues. In DNA, the CDR3 is TGTGCCATCAGGAGACAGGGGGAGAACACTGAAGCTTTCTTT. Protein sequence: CAIRRQGENTEAFF.

The chain is built from TRBV3-1 (or the pseudogene TRBV3-2) and TRBJ2-1; 7 bases align to TRBD1. This CDR3 is built from 13 residues. The germline V gene has CDR1 LGHDT and CDR2 YNNKEL (reference sequence). The V and J ends lost 1 base and 10 bases, in that order; junction bases with no gene match: 4. This chain's CDR3 is CASSQVRGGEQFF. The CDR3 nucleotides read TGTGCCAGCAGCCAAGTTCGAGGGGGCGAGCAGTTCTTC.

The genes are TRBV5-1 and TRBJ2-2; perhaps TRBD2 as D (5 bases). Per the germline V gene, CDR1 is SGHRS and CDR2 is YFSETQ. This CDR3 is built from 16 residues. Deletions cut 5 bases from V and 0 bases from J, with 14 bases between. The CDR3 DNA follows: TGCGCCAGCAGGCAAAGGGATAGCGCGAACACCGGGGAGCTGTTTTTT. It encodes CASRQRDSANTGELFF.

In DNA form, the CDR3 reads TGTGCCAGCAGCTCCGGGACTAGCGGTACCTACGAGCAGTACTTC. Residues: CASSSGTSGTYEQYF. The chain is built from TRBV7-6 and TRBJ2-7, with 11 positions matching TRBD2. There are 15 residues in the CDR3. V was pared by 4 bases and J by 2 bases, with 4 bases of the junction left unmatched. Germline V gene lookup returns CDR1 SGHVS and CDR2 FNYEAQ.

The J gene is TRBJ1-5, the V gene TRBV10-3, with D perhaps matching TRBD1 (5 bases). Germline V gene data show CDR1 as ENHRY and CDR2 as SYGVKD. CDR3 length: 14 amino acids. V was cut by 4 bases and J by 2 bases, with 9 bases left in between. This CDR3 reads CAISAGGGNQPQHF. DNA of the CDR3: TGTGCCATCAGTGCGGGAGGGGGCAATCAGCCCCAGCATTTT.

The chain couples TRBV7-2 to TRBJ2-7; TRBD2 might be the D (6 bases). V was shortened by 0 bases and J by 3 bases, with 9 bases between the two germline ends. This CDR3 has 14 residues. In germline, CDR1 is SGHTA, CDR2 FQGNSA. CDR3 in amino acids: CASSLAFSGYEQYF. The CDR3 DNA sequence: TGTGCCAGCAGCTTAGCTTTTAGCGGCTACGAGCAGTACTTC.

The rearrangement joins TRBV19 to TRBJ1-5; D is perhaps TRBD1 (6 bases). This CDR3 is built from 15 residues. Trimming removed 6 bases at V and 8 bases at J, with 20 bases between. Germline V gene sequence: CDR1 LNHDA, CDR2 SQIVND (reference sequence). The chain's CDR3 is CASRLQNREGEPQHF. DNA for the CDR3: TGTGCCAGTAGGCTCCAAAACAGGGAAGGAGAGCCCCAGCATTTT.

This clone has a single count. This chain joins TRBV29-1 and TRBJ1-1, with D possibly matching TRBD1 (6 bases). This CDR3 region has 11 residues. Germline V CDR1 and CDR2: SQVTM, ANQGSEA. With 7 bases removed from V and 1 base from J, the gap between germline ends came to 7 bases. The CDR3 spells CSAGQNTEAFF. CDR3 sequence (DNA): TGCAGCGCGGGACAGAACACTGAAGCTTTCTTT.

The chain recombines TRBV7-9 with TRBJ1-1; weak D call: TRBD1 (6 bases). The CDR3 contains 16 residues. Per the germline V gene, CDR1 is SEHNR and CDR2 is FQNEAQ (reference sequence). V was cut by 4 bases and J by 6 bases, with 21 bases left in between. The CDR3 sequence: CASSYSFVAGVPEAFF. Written as DNA, the CDR3 is TGTGCCAGCAGCTATAGTTTCGTGGCAGGGGTACCTGAAGCTTTCTTT.

This chain links TRBV20-1 with TRBJ2-1, with 10 nucleotides matching TRBD2. Germline assignment: CDR1 DFQATT and CDR2 SNEGSKA (reference sequence). The CDR3 is 16 residues long. The V and J ends lost 3 bases and 8 bases, in that order; junction bases with no gene match: 13. The CDR3 DNA sequence: TGCAGTGCTAGTGAAAGCGGGAGGGGGTACCTGGATGAGCAGTTCTTC. It codes for CSASESGRGYLDEQFF.

J is TRBJ1-3 and V is TRBV29-1, with unresolved D. Trimming took 4 bases from V and 4 from J, leaving 11 bases between them. The CDR3 length is 13 residues. Germline V CDR1 and CDR2: SQVTM, ANQGSEA. Written as DNA, the CDR3 is TGCAGCGTTGTAGGAGAGCTCGGAAACACCATATATTTT. Its protein is CSVVGELGNTIYF. Full variable domain (remainder filled in from reference TRBV29-1 and TRBJ1-3): SAVISQKPSRDICQRGTSLTIQCQVDSQVTMMFWYRQQPGQSLTLIATANQGSEATYESGFVIDKFPISRPNLTFSTLTVSNMSPEDSSIYLCSVVGELGNTIYFGEGSWLTVV.

The chain has TRBV7-3 and TRBJ2-2; D possibly corresponds to TRBD2 (5 bases). There are 16 residues in the CDR3. Germline values: CDR1 SGHTA, CDR2 FQGTGA. V lost 4 bases, J lost 1 base, and 13 bases lay in between. The CDR3: CASSSLGGRNTGELFF. The CDR3 nucleotides read TGTGCCAGCAGCTCCCTAGGAGGAAGGAACACCGGGGAGCTGTTTTTT.

V and J are TRBV19 and TRBJ2-4; 9 bases fit TRBD1. The CDR3 has 18 amino acids. Per germline, CDR1 LNHDA and CDR2 SQIVND (reference sequence). Trimming took 4 bases from V and 3 from J; bases not matched to a gene: 13. The CDR3 DNA reads TGTGCCAGTAGTACCCTGGGACAGGGCTTAGTCTACAAAAACATTCAGTACTTC. Translation: CASSTLGQGLVYKNIQYF.

The J gene is TRBJ1-3, the V gene TRBV6-5; tentative D call: TRBD1 (6 bases). V lost 2 bases and J lost 4, with 12 bases in between. The germline gives CDR1 MNHEY, CDR2 SVGAGI. There are 15 residues in the CDR3. CDR3 bases: TGTGCCAGCAGTTACGCCGGCAGGGGCGGAAACACCATATATTTT. Translated: CASSYAGRGGNTIYF.

This clone was counted between two and nine times. The chain uses TRBV9 and TRBJ1-5; 7 bases agree with TRBD1. With 4 bases clipped from V and 0 bases from J, the junction kept 4 bases outside the gene matches. This CDR3 region has 15 residues. Germline CDR1 reads SGDLS; CDR2 reads YYNGEE. CDR3 DNA: TGTGCCAGCAGCCTCGGACAGGATAGCAATCAGCCCCAGCATTTT. Encoded protein: CASSLGQDSNQPQHF.

V and J are TRBV27 and TRBJ1-1; a weak D match, TRBD1 (6 bases). CDR1 is MNHEY, CDR2 SMNVEV, per germline (reference sequence). The CDR3 covers 13 residues. V lost 7 bases and J lost 10, with 19 bases in between. The CDR3 sequence: CASTSGTPNGAFF. The CDR3 coding sequence is TGTGCCAGCACCTCCGGGACACCGAATGGAGCTTTCTTT.

This chain links TRBV2 with TRBJ1-2; 8 positions agree with TRBD1. The germline gives CDR1 SNHLY, CDR2 FYNNEI. The CDR3 sequence is 15 residues long. With 7 bases clipped from V and 4 bases from J, the junction kept 11 bases outside the gene matches. The CDR3 nucleotides are TGTGCCAGCAAACCCATGACAGGGGCGAGCTATGGCTACACCTTC. Protein: CASKPMTGASYGYTF.